This T cell receptor beta chain was retrieved from a study of cytomegalovirus exposure and HLA in healthy donors. In the PCR, 60 Vbeta and 13 Jbeta primers were used. Profiled with immunoSEQ multiplex PCR; TCRdb holds only in-frame clones, not every one. The sample contains about 300,000 clones, roughly 85% of which appear only once. Trimming took off 4 bases at V and 0 bases at J, with 12 bases between the two ends. The CDR3 has 15 amino acids. CDR1 is MNHNS and CDR2 is SASEGT in the germline V gene. Study-wide results and limits: In vitro checks showed that three CMV-associated chains really do target CMV antigens. In a later analysis, at a false discovery rate of 0.05, 16,951 TCR beta sequences matched HLA alleles. The records held CMV serostatus as the only immune exposure information.

Details on this clone: Its target is not known.

The chain carries TRBV6-1 and TRBJ1-1, with D unclear. Sequencing input: PBMCs. The receptor comes from a man between 40 and 49 years old in good health and CMV-seropositive. CDR3 protein: CASSVQQQMNTEAFF. The CDR3 DNA is TGTGCCAGCAGTGTCCAACAGCAAATGAACACTGAAGCTTTCTTT.